The 10 T cell receptor beta chains presented below share a single source sample, sequenced in a study of blood T cells in healthy people across ages. Then a second PCR, running about 6 to 12 cycles, was carried out with a sample-barcoded 5' primer and a J-beta primer mix. TCRdb redid the calling of the 5' RACE reads with MiXCR, one entry per CDR3 protein. The sample lists over a million distinct CDR3 sequences, more than 35% occurring once. The material sequenced was blood. The receptors originated from a woman aged 55-69 years in good health.

This clonotype was observed a handful of times. The chain is built from TRBV4-1 and TRBJ2-3; 14 nucleotides line up with TRBD2. The CDR3 extends over 20 amino acids. Trimming removed 3 bases from V and 4 bases from J; junction bases left unmatched: 15. In germline, CDR1 is MGHRA, CDR2 YSYEKL. In DNA form, the CDR3 reads TGCGCCAGCAGCCACCCAGGGGGACTAGCGGGAGTTTGGGGCCCAGATACGCAGTATTTT. Residues: CASSHPGGLAGVWGPDTQYF.

This chain joins TRBV20-1 and TRBJ2-7, with D possibly TRBD1 on 6 matching bases. Trimming pared 7 bases from V and 5 bases from J, leaving 18 bases between. The CDR3 totals 13 residues. Per germline, CDR1 DFQATT and CDR2 SNEGSKA (reference sequence). The chain's CDR3 is CSVRLQGSNEQYF. The CDR3 nucleotides read TGCAGTGTCCGCCTACAGGGTTCTAACGAGCAGTACTTC.

The J gene is TRBJ1-2, the V gene TRBV2; 9 bases fit TRBD1. J lost 7 bases, V lost 9 bases, and 12 bases had no gene match. Germline CDR1 is SNHLY and CDR2 is FYNNEI. The CDR3 has 14 amino acids. CDR3 coding DNA: TGTGCCAGAAAACAGGGGGCGACGTCGAGTGGCTACACCTTC. This encodes CARKQGATSSGYTF.

The chain recombines TRBV6-6 with TRBJ2-5, with 10 positions matching TRBD2. The CDR3 has 15 amino acids. Per germline, CDR1 MNHNY and CDR2 SVGAGI (reference sequence). V shed 6 bases and J 4 bases; nucleotides not matched to a gene: 8. The chain's CDR3 is CASRKTSGLSETQYF. CDR3 in DNA: TGTGCCAGCAGAAAGACTAGCGGGTTGTCAGAGACCCAGTACTTC.

A note on this clonotype: The germline gene is not matched at one end of the junction; a read error may be the cause. The J gene is TRBJ2-3, the V gene TRBV5-1; a possible D gene is TRBD2 (5 bases). Germline lookup yields CDR1 SGHRS and CDR2 YFSETQ. The CDR3 loop spans 16 amino acids. The CDR3 nucleotides read TGCGCCAGCAGCCGTGACTATGGCGGTAGCACAAATACGCAGTATTTT. Translation gives CASSRDYGGSTNTQYF.

Remarks on this clonotype: A much larger clone lies one base from this, so it may be a read error. This chain connects TRBV4-1 to TRBJ2-7, with 7 bases fitting TRBD2. Germline-derived CDR1 and CDR2 are MGHRA and YSYEKL. V lost 0 bases, J lost 1 base, and 6 bases stayed unmatched. The CDR3 runs 16 residues. The CDR3: CASSQDRAGASYEQYF. The CDR3, as DNA: TGCGCCAGCAGCCAAGATCGGGCGGGAGCGTCCTACGAGCAGTACTTC.

The table lists this clonotype with a few counts. The V and J genes are TRBV6-4 and TRBJ1-2, with TRBD1 matching over 10 bases. The germline CDR1 and CDR2 sequences are MRHNA and SNTAGT. V trimming: 3 bases; J trimming: 7 bases; junction bases outside the gene matches: 5. The CDR3 sequence is 14 residues long. For the CDR3, the DNA is TGTGCCAGCAGTGAAAAGGGACAGGGGTTTGGCTACACCTTC. Its translation: CASSEKGQGFGYTF.

This clonotype was observed many times. The V gene is TRBV7-9, the J gene TRBJ2-7, with D uncertain. The CDR3 has 12 amino acids. V lost 6 bases to trimming and J lost 2 bases, with 8 bases between them. Germline CDR1 and CDR2: SEHNR and FQNEAQ (reference sequence). The CDR3 loop is CASSSVPYEQYF. In DNA form, the CDR3 reads TGTGCCAGCAGTTCCGTTCCCTACGAGCAGTACTTC. The entire variable domain, with the rest obtained from reference TRBV7-9 and TRBJ2-7, is as follows: DTGVSQNPRHKITKRGQNVTFRCDPISEHNRLYWYRQTLGQGPEFLTYFQNEAQLEKSRLLSDRFSAERPKGSFSTLEIQRTEQGDSAMYLCASSSVPYEQYFGPGTRLTVT.

The table lists this clonotype with a few counts. The rearrangement joins TRBV20-1 to TRBJ2-7, with unresolved D. With the DNA end fitting TRBJ2-5 better, the J assignment may be wrong. There are 16 residues in the CDR3. Germline assignment: CDR1 DFQATT and CDR2 SNEGSKA (reference sequence). CDR3 in amino acids: CSAPSPGAIRPETQYF. The CDR3, as DNA: TGCAGTGCTCCCTCCCCAGGCGCTATTCGCCCAGAGACCCAGTACTTC.

This chain connects TRBV29-1 to TRBJ2-3, with 9 bases lining up with TRBD2. Looked up from germline, CDR1 is SQVTM and CDR2 is ANQGSEA. V shed 3 bases, J shed 7 bases, and the junction held 8 bases outside the gene matches. The length of the CDR3 is 14 residues. The CDR3 here is CSVDLAGAANTQYF. The CDR3 DNA reads TGCAGCGTTGACTTAGCGGGAGCTGCAAATACGCAGTATTTT.